This T cell receptor (beta chain) was documented in a study of vaccination and CD4 T cells after COVID-19. Treatment indicated: roughly nine-day PBMC culture with coronavirus spike peptide pools or control peptides (ViraFEST assay). At the Johns Hopkins FTIC core, DNA taken from cultured CD4+ T cells was sequenced by way of the Oncomine TCR Beta short-read assay. Genomic DNA from cultured CD4+ T cells was extracted. TCRdb re-analysed the PCR reads in MiXCR, keeping a single row per CDR3 protein. The sample consists of 20,000 to 25,000 distinct CDR3 sequences, roughly two fifths of them appearing once. This clonotype was picked up one time. Its target is unknown. V lost 2 bases and J 4 bases, leaving 5 bases between the germline ends. CDR1 is MNHEY, CDR2 SMNVEV, per germline (reference sequence). The length of the CDR3 is 13 residues.

The sample consisted of CD4+ T cells from blood, cultured in vitro. The TCR was taken from a human donor who had recovered from COVID-19. V is TRBV27 and J is TRBJ1-4; no clear D gene. CDR3 sequence (DNA): TGTGCCAGCAGTTTAATCATTAATGAAAAACTGTTTTTT. It encodes CASSLIINEKLFF.